The text below deals with one TCR beta chain. The antigen is undetermined. This entry is derived from a study of Ad26.COV2.S vaccination and SARS-CoV-2 variants. Study-wide context: Participant was drawn from the COV1001 Ad26.COV2.S trial arm.

V dropped 4 bases and J dropped 8 bases, with 12 bases sitting between them. The CDR3 has 14 residues. CDR1 is MRHNA, CDR2 SNTAGT, per germline. Sequencing used immunoSEQ multiplex PCR; TCRdb keeps in-frame clones, though not all of them. The profile covers roughly 500,000 clones, with approximately 92% appearing a single time and around 2.5% taken by the ten largest. Treatment denoted: roughly 18 received Ad26.COV2.S at low or high dose, single or two shots; roughly 5 received placebo; per-sample allocation not given. Specimens were obtained on day 63 following the first vaccine or placebo injection. General study findings and limits: Analyses of TCR breadth and depth may have underestimated total T cell responses. People who got the vaccine had more spike-specific TCR breadth than people who got placebo.

The sequence was obtained from a person between 18 and 60 years old who received the Ad26.COV2.S COVID-19 vaccine or a placebo. The chain links TRBV6-4 to TRBJ1-6, with a possible D match to TRBD1 (6 bases). This specimen consisted of peripheral blood, obtained in a trial of Ad26.COV2.S vaccine versus placebo. In DNA form, the CDR3 reads TGTGCCAGCAGTGGTAGAGCAGGGGATTCACCCCTCCACTTT. It codes for CASSGRAGDSPLHF.